This T cell receptor beta chain came from a study of neoadjuvant anti-PD-1 for oral cavity cancer. Study-wide results and caveats: Each response group had just a few patients in TCR analyses.

This CDR3 spans 15 amino acids. The germline V gene encodes CDR1 KGHSH and CDR2 LQKENI. The V and J ends lost 3 bases and 7 bases respectively, with 18 bases between them. Concerning this clone: No antigen is known for it.

The method was immunoSEQ multiplex PCR; TCRdb's version includes in-frame clones alone and lacks a portion of them. This table has approximately 37,000 clones, around 40% appearing once. Time point here: after neoadjuvant nivolumab, at surgical resection. The chain recombines TRBV18 with TRBJ1-2; D is perhaps TRBD1 (5 bases). The source material was tumor tissue, sampled after nivolumab (anti-PD-1) treatment. This clonotype was sampled from a person between 40 and 85 years old with oral cavity squamous cell carcinoma. The CDR3 is CASSPRSGTSGGYTF. The CDR3 nucleotides are TGTGCCAGCTCACCCCGGTCCGGGACCTCGGGTGGCTACACCTTC.